This TCR beta chain was sequenced during a study of cytomegalovirus exposure and HLA in healthy donors. Study-wide results and limits: Later analysis suggested links between common viral pathogens and several top significant clusters.

On this clone: Its cognate antigen is unknown.

Per germline, CDR1 SGHRS and CDR2 YFSETQ. V was pared by 4 bases and J by 7 bases, with 4 bases of the junction left unmatched. The CDR3 is 12 amino acids. A multiplex PCR was run with 60 Vbeta primers and 13 Jbeta primers. The assay was immunoSEQ multiplex PCR, and TCRdb's table has in-frame clones only and misses some. Among about 120,000 clones, roughly 69% were seen once, and the ten largest hold roughly 8.2%. The chain recombines TRBV5-1 with TRBJ1-1; 7 bases align to TRBD1. This TCR came from a woman in her thirties or forties in good health and CMV-seropositive. Input material: PBMCs. The CDR3 bases are TGCGCCAGCAGCACTGACAGGGATGAAGCTTTCTTT. It is translated as CASSTDRDEAFF.